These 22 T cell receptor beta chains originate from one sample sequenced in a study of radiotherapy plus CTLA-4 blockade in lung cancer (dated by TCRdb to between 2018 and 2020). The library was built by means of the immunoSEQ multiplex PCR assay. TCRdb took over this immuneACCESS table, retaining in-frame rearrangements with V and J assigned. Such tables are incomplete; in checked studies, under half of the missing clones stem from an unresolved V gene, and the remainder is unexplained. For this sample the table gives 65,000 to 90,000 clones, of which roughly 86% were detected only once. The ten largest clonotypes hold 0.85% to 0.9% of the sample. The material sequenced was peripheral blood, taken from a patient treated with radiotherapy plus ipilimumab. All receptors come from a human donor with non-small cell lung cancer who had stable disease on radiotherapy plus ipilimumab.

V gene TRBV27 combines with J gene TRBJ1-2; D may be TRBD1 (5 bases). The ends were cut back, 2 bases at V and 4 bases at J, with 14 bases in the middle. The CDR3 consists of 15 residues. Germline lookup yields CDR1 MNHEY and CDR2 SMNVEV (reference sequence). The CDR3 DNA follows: TGTGCCAGCAGTTTACCCGGGGAGGGGATCTATGGCTACACCTTC. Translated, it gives CASSLPGEGIYGYTF.

In DNA, the CDR3 is TGTGCCAGCAGTGAAGCGCGGGGACAGGGACAGCCCCAGCATTTT. This translates into CASSEARGQGQPQHF. This chain links TRBV6-1 with TRBJ1-5; 9 bases fit TRBD1. J gave up 7 bases and V 0 bases, and 4 bases lay outside the gene matches. The germline CDR1 and CDR2 sequences are MNHNS and SASEGT. The CDR3 covers 15 residues.

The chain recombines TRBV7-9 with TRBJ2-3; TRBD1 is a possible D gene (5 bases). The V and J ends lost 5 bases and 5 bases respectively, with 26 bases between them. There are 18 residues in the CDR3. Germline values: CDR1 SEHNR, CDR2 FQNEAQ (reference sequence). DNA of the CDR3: TGTGCCAGCAGCCCTGGGGCCGGGCCCGTGGTCGCCGGAGATACGCAGTATTTT. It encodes CASSPGAGPVVAGDTQYF. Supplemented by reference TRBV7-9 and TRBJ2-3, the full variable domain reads DTGVSQNPRHKITKRGQNVTFRCDPISEHNRLYWYRQTLGQGPEFLTYFQNEAQLEKSRLLSDRFSAERPKGSFSTLEIQRTEQGDSAMYLCASSPGAGPVVAGDTQYFGPGTRLTVL.

CDR3 sequence: CASSRERGELFF. In nucleotides, the CDR3 is TGTGCCAGCAGCAGGGAACGCGGGGAGCTGTTTTTT. The gene calls are TRBV11-3 and TRBJ2-2; no clear D. Trimming removed 5 bases at V and 7 bases at J, with 8 bases between. The CDR3 loop spans 12 amino acids. CDR1 SGHNT and CDR2 YENEEA come from the germline V gene.

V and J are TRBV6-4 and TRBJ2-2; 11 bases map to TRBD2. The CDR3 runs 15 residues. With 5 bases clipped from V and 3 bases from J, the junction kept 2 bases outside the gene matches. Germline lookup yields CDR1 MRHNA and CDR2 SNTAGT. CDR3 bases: TGTGCCAGCAGTCCGGGACTAGCGGACACCGGGGAGCTGTTTTTT. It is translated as CASSPGLADTGELFF.

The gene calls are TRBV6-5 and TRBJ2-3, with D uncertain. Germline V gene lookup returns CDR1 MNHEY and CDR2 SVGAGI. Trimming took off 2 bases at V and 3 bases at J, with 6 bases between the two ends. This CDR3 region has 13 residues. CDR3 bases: TGTGCCAGCAGTTACGAGGAGACAGATACGCAGTATTTT. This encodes CASSYEETDTQYF.

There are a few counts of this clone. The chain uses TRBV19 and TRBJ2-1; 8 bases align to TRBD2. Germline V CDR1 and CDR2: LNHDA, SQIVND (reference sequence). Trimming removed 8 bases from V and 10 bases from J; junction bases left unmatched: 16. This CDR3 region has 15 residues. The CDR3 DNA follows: TGTGCCAGTCATTCCCCCGGACTAGCCCCTCTCGAGCAGTTCTTC. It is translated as CASHSPGLAPLEQFF.

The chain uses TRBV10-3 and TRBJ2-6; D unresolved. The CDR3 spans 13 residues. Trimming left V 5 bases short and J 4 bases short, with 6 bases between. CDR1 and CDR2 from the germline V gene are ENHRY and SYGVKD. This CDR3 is CAISLGGANVLTF. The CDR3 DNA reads TGTGCCATCAGTCTAGGCGGGGCCAACGTCCTGACTTTC.

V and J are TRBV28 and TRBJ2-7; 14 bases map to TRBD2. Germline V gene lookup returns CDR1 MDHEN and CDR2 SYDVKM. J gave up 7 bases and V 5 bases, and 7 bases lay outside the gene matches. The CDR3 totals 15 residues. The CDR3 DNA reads TGTGCCAGCAGTCGACTAGCGGGAGGGCGGGGGGAGCAGTACTTC. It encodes CASSRLAGGRGEQYF.

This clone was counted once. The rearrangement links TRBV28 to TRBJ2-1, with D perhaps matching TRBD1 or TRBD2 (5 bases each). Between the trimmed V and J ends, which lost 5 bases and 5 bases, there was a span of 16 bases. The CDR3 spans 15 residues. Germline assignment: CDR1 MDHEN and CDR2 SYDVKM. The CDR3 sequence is CASSKGWGSDNEQFF. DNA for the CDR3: TGTGCCAGCAGTAAGGGGTGGGGGTCTGACAATGAGCAGTTCTTC.

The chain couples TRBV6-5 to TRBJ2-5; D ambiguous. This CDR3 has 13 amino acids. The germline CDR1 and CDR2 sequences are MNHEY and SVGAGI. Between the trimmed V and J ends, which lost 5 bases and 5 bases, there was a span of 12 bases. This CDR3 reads CASSPAGRETQYF. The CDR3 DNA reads TGTGCCAGCAGTCCCGCCGGAAGGGAGACCCAGTACTTC.

The chain's CDR3 is CASSSGLITDTQYF. CDR3 nucleotides: TGTGCCAGCAGCTCGGGACTGATCACAGATACGCAGTATTTT. The rearrangement links TRBV11-2 to TRBJ2-3; perhaps TRBD2 as D (6 bases). This CDR3 is built from 14 residues. The V end was cut by 4 bases, the J end by 2 bases, with 10 bases between. Germline V gene data show CDR1 as SGHAT and CDR2 as FQNNGV.

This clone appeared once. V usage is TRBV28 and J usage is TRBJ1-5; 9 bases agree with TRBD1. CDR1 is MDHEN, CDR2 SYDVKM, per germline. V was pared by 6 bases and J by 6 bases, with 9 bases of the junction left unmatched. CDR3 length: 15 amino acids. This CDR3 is CASSFLTGGLQPQHF. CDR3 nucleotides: TGTGCCAGCAGCTTCCTTACAGGGGGCCTTCAGCCCCAGCATTTT.

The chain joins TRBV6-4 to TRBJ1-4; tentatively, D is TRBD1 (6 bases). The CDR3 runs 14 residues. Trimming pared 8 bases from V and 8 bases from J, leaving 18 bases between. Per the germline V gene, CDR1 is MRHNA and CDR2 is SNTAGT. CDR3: CASLPLGGREKLFF. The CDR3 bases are TGTGCCAGCCTACCATTGGGGGGCAGGGAAAAACTGTTTTTT.

DNA of the CDR3: TGCGCCAGCAGCTTGGACTCGACGAACTACGAGCAGTACTTC. Translation gives CASSLDSTNYEQYF. The V gene is TRBV5-1, the J gene TRBJ2-7; D uncertain. Trimming cost V 0 bases and J 3 bases, with 10 bases left between them. This CDR3 has 14 residues. Germline CDR1 SGHRS, CDR2 YFSETQ.

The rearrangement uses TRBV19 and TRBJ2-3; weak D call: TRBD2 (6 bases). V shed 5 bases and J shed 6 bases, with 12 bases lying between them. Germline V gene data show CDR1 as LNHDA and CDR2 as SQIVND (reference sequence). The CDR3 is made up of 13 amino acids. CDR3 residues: CASSFNSGDTQYF. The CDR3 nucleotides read TGTGCCAGTAGTTTCAACAGCGGGGATACGCAGTATTTT.

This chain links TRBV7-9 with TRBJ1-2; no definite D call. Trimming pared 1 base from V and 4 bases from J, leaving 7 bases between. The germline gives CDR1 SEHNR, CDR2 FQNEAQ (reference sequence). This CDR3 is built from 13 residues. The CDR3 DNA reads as TGTGCCAGCAGCTTAGATCCTCTCTATGGCTACACCTTC. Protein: CASSLDPLYGYTF.

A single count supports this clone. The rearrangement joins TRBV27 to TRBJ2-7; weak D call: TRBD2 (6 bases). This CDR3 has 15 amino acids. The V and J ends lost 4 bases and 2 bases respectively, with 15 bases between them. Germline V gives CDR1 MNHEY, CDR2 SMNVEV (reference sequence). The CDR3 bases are TGTGCCAGCAGTTACAACGCGGGACTGACCTACGAGCAGTACTTC. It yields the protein CASSYNAGLTYEQYF.

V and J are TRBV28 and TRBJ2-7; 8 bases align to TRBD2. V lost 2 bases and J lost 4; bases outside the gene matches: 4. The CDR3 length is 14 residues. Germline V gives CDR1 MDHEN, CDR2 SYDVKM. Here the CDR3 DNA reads TGTGCCAGCAGTTTAGGCGGGGGGTTATACGAGCAGTACTTC. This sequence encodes CASSLGGGLYEQYF.

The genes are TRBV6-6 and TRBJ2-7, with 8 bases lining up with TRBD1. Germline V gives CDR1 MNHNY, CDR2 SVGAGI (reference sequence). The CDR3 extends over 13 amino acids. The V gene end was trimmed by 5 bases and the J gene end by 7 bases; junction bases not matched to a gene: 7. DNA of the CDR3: TGTGCCAGCAGTCCGGGACAGGCCCTGGAGCAGTACTTC. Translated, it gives CASSPGQALEQYF.

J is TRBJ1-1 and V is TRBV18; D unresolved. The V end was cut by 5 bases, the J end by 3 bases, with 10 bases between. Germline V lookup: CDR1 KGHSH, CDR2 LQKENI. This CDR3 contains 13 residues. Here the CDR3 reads CASSLDRDTEAFF. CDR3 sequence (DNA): TGTGCCAGCTCATTGGACCGGGACACTGAAGCTTTCTTT.

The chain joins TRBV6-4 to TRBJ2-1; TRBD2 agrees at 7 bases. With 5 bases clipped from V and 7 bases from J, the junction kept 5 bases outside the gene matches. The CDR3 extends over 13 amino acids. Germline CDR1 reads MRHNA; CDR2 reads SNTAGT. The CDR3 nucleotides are TGTGCCAGCAGTTCTACTAGCGTTAATGAGCAGTTCTTC. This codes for CASSSTSVNEQFF.